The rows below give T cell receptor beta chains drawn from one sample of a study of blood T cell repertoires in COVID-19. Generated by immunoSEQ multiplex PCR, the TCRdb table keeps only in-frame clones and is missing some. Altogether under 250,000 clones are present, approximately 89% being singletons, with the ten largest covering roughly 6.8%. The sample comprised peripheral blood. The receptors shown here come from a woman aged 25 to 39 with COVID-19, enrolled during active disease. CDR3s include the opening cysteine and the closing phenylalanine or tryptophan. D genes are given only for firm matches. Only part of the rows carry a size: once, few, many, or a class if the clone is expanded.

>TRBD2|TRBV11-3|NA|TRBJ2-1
TGTGCCAGCAGCACGACGAGCGGGAGAGGCAATGAGCAGTTCTTC
CASSTTSGRGNEQFF
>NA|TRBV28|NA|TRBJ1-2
TGTGCCAGCAGTTTAGTTTGGGGGCAATATGGCTACACCTTC
CASSLVWGQYGYTF
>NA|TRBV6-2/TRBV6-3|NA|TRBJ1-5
TGTGCCAGCAGCAACGAGTACAATCAGCCCCAGCATTTT
CASSNEYNQPQHF
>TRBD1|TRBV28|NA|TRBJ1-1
TGTGCCAGCAGTCCCGGGGACAGGGGGACTGAAGCTTTCTTT
CASSPGDRGTEAFF
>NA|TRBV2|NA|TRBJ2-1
TGTGCCAGCGTTCCAGGCAGGGGTAGTGATGAGCAGTTCTTC
CASVPGRGSDEQFF
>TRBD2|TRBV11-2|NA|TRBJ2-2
TGTGCCAGCAGCACGTATAAGGGGACTATTGTTTATACCGGGGAGCTGTTTTTT
CASSTYKGTIVYTGELFF
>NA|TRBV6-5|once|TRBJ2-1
TGTGCCAGCAGTTACCGGGACTTATGGTTCTTC
CASSYRDLWFF
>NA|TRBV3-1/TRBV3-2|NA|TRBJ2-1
TGTGCCAGCAGCCAAATTTCTATCAATGAGCAGTTCTTC
CASSQISINEQFF
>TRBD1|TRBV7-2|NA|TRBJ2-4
TGTGCCAGCAGCCTAGACAGGGAAAACATTCAGTACTTC
CASSLDRENIQYF
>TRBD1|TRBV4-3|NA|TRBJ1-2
TGCGCCAGCAGCCAACTCACGGGACAGGGTGACGGCTACACCTTC
CASSQLTGQGDGYTF
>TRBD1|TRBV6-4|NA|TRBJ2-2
TGTGCCAGCAGTGTTACAGGGGATGACGGGGAGCTGTTTTTT
CASSVTGDDGELFF
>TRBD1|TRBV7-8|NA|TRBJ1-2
TGTGCCAGCAGCTTAGCGGCTATACAGGGGGCGAATGGCTACACCTTC
CASSLAAIQGANGYTF
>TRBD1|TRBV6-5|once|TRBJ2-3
TGTGCCAGCAGCCCAGGGGGCAGGACAGATACGCAGTATTTT
CASSPGGRTDTQYF
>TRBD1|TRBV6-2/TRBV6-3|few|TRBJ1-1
TGTGCCAGCAGTTACGCAGGACAGGGTGGAAACACTGAAGCTTTCTTT
CASSYAGQGGNTEAFF
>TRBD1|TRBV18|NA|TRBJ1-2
TGTGCCAGCTCACCACCCACAGGGGATGGCTACACCTTC
CASSPPTGDGYTF
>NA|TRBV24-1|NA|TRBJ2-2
TGTGCCACCAGTGATTTGCCAGGGAGGAAGACCGGGGAGCTGTTTTTT
CATSDLPGRKTGELFF
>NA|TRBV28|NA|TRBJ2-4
TGTGCCAGCAGCCCTGGACAGTGGAACATTCAGTACTTC
CASSPGQWNIQYF
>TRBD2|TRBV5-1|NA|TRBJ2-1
TGCGCCAGCAGCCAGGCGGGGGGCCCCTACAATGAGCAGTTCTTC
CASSQAGGPYNEQFF
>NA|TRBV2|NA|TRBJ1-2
TGTGCCAGCAGTCCAGGGTTCTATGGCTACACCTTC
CASSPGFYGYTF
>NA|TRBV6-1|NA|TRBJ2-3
TGTGCCAGCAGTGAGAGGGCGGGCGATCCAGATACGCAGTATTTT
CASSERAGDPDTQYF
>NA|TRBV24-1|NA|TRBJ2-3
TGTGCCACCACTTTTCGGGATGGGCTCGCGGATCCCCCCTCCACAGATACGCAGTATTTT
CATTFRDGLADPPSTDTQYF
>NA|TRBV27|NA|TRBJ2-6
TGTGCCAGCAGTGCGAACAGGCAAACCGGGGCCAACGTCCTGACTTTC
CASSANRQTGANVLTF
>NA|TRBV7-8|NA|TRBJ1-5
TGTGCCAGCAGCTCGGGGGGTTTCGGGAGCAATCAGCCCCAGCATTTT
CASSSGGFGSNQPQHF
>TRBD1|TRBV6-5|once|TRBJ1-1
TGTGCCAGTTCTCAGGGGGTATTGAGTACTGAAGCTTTCTTT
CASSQGVLSTEAFF
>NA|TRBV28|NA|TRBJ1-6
TGTGCCAGCCGCACAGCTGGCTCCTATAATTCACCCCTCCACTTT
CASRTAGSYNSPLHF
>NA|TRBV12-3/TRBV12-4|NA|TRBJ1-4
TGTGCCAGCAGTTTGAGGCCAGAAAAACTGTTTTTT
CASSLRPEKLFF
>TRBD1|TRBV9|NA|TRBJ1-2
TGTGCCAGCAGCGAGAGACAGGGGAGGAGCCATGGCTACACCTTC
CASSERQGRSHGYTF